This T cell receptor beta chain was found in a study of blood T cells in healthy people across ages. This clonotype has just a few counts. Sample-barcoded 5' priming and a J-beta primer mix drove a second PCR of about 7 to 11 cycles. TCRdb itself ran the 5' RACE reads through MiXCR, one entry per CDR3 protein. The data show hundreds of thousands of distinct CDR3 sequences, 35% to 40% seen once. CDR1 SGHKS and CDR2 YYEKEE come from the germline V gene (reference sequence). The CDR3 is 14 residues long. V was cut by 2 bases and J by 6 bases, with 14 bases left in between. The sequenced sample consisted of blood. The clonotype originates from a man between 18 and 29 years old in good health. The chain uses TRBV5-5 and TRBJ1-2; no clear D. CDR3 loop: CASSFGEVVNGYTF. CDR3 coding DNA: TGTGCCAGCAGCTTCGGAGAGGTCGTGAATGGCTACACCTTC.